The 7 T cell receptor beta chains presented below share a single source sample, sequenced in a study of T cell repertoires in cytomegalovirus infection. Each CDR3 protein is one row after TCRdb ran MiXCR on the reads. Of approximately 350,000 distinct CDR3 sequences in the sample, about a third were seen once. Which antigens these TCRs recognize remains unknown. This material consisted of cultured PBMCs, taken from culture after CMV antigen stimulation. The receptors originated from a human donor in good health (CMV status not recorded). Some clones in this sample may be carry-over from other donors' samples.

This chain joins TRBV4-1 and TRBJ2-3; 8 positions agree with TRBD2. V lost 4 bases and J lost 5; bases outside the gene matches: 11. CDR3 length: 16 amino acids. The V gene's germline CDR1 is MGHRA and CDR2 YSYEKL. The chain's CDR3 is CASSLALTSERDTQYF. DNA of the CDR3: TGCGCCAGCAGCCTTGCCTTGACTAGCGAGAGAGATACGCAGTATTTT.

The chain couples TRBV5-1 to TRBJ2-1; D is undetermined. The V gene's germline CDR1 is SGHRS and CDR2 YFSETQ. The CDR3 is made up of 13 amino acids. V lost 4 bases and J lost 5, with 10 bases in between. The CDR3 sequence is CASSQSTNNEQFF. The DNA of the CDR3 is TGCGCCAGCAGCCAGTCAACTAACAATGAGCAGTTCTTC. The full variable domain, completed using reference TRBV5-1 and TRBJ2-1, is KAGVTQTPRYLIKTRGQQVTLSCSPISGHRSVSWYQQTPGQGLQFLFEYFSETQRNKGNFPGRFSGRQFSNSRSEMNVSTLELGDSALYLCASSQSTNNEQFFGPGTRLTVL.

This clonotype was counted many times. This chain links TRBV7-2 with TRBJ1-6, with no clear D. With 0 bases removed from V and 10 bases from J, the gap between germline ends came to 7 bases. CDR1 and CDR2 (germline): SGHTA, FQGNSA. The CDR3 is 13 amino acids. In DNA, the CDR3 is TGTGCCAGCAGCTTAGCATACGGATCACCCCTCCACTTT. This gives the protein CASSLAYGSPLHF.

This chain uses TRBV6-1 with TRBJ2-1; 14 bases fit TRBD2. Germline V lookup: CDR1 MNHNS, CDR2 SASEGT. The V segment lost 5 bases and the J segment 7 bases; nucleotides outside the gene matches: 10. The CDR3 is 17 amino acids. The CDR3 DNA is TGTGCCAGCAGTCGCTCGGGACTAGCGGGAGATGCGAATGAGCAGTTCTTC. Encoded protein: CASSRSGLAGDANEQFF.

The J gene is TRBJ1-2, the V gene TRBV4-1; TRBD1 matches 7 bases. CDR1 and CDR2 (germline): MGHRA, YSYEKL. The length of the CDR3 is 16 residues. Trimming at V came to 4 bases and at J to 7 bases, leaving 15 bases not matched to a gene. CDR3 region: CASSPTTGNAIIGYTF. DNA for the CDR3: TGCGCCAGCAGCCCGACGACAGGGAACGCCATTATTGGCTACACCTTC.

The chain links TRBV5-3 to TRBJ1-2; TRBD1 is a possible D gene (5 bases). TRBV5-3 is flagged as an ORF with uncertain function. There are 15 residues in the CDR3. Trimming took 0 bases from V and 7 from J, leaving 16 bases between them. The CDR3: CARSLEEGAGLGYTF. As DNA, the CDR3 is TGTGCCAGAAGCTTGGAGGAGGGCGCGGGGCTTGGCTACACCTTC.

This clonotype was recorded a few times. For the CDR3, the DNA is TGCGCCAGCAGCCTACGAATACAGGGCTCCGAGCAGTACTTC. The encoded protein is CASSLRIQGSEQYF. The chain links TRBV4-1 to TRBJ2-7; D is possibly TRBD1 (6 bases). V was shortened by 4 bases and J by 6 bases, with 16 bases between the two germline ends. The CDR3 totals 14 residues. Germline lookup yields CDR1 MGHRA and CDR2 YSYEKL.